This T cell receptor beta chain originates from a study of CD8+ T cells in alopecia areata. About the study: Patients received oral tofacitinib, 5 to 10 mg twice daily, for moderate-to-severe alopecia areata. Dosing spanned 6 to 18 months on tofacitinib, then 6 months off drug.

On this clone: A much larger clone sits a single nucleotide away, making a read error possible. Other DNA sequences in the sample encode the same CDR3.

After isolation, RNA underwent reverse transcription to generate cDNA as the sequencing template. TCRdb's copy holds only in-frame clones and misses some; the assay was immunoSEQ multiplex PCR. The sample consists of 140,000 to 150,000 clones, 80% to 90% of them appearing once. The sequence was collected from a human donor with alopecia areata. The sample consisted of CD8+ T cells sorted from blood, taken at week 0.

CDR3 sequence (DNA): TGTGCCAGCAGCACTCAGGGAATTGATGAAGCTTTCTTT. Its protein product is CASSTQGIDEAFF. The rearrangement joins TRBV6-5 to TRBJ1-1; tentatively, D is TRBD1 (5 bases). The CDR3 sequence is 13 residues long. The ends were cut back, 6 bases at V and 7 bases at J, with 15 bases in the middle. Germline V gene data show CDR1 as MNHEY and CDR2 as SVGAGI.